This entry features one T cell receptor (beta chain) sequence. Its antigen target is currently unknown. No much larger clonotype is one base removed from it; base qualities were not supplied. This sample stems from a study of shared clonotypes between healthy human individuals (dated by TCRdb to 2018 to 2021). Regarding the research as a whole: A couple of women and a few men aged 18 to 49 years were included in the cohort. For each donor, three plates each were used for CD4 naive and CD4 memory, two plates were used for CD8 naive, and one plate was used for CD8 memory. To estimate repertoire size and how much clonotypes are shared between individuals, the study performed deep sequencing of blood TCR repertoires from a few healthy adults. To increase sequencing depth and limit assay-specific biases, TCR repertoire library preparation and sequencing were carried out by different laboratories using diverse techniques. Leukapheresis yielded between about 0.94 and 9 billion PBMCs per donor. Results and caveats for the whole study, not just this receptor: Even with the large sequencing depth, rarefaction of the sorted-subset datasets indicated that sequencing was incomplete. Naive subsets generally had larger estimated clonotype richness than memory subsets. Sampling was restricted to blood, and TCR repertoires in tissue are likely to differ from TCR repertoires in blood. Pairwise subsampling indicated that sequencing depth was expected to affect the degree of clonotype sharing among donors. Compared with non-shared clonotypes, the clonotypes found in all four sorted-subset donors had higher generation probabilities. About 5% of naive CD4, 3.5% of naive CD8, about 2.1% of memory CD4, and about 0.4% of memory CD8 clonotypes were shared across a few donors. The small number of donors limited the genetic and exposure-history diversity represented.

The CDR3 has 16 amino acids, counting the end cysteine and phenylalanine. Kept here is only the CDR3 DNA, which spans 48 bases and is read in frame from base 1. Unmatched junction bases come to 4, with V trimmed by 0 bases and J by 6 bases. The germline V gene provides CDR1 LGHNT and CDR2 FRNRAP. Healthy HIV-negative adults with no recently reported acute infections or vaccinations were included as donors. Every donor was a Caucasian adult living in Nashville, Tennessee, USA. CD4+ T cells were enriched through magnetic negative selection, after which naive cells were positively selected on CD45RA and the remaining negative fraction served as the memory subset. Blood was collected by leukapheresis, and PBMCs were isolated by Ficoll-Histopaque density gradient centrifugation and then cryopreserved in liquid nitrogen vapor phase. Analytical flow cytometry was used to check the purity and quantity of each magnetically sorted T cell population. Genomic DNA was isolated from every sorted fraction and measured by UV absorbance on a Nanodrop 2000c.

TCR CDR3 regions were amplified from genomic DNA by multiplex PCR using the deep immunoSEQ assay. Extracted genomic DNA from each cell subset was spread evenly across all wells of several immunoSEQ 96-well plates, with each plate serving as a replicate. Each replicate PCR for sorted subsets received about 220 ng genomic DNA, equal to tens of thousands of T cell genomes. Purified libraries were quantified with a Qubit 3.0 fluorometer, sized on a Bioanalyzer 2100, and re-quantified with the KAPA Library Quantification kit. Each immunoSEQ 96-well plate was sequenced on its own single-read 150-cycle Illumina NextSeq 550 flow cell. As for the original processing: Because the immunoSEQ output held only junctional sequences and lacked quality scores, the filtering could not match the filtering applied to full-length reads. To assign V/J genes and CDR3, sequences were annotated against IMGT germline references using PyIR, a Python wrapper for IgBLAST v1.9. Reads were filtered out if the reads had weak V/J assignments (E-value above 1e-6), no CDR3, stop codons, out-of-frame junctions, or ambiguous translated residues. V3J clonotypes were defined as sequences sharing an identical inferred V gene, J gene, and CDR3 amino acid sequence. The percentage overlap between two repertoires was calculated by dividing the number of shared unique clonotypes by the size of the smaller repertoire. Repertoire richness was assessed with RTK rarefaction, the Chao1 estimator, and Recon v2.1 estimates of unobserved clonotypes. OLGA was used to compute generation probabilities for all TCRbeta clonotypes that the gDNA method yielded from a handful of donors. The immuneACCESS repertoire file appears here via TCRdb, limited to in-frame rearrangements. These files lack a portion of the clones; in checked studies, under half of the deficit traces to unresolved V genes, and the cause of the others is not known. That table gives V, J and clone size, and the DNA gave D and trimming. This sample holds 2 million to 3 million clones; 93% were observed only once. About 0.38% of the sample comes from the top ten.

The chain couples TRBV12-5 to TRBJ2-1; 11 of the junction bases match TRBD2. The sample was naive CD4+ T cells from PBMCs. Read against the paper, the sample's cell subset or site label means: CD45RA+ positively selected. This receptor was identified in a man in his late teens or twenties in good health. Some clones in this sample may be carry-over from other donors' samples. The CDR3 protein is CASGLVLAGAPNEQFF. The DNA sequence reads TGTGCTAGTGGTTTGGTACTAGCGGGAGCACCCAATGAGCAGTTCTTC.